This T cell receptor (beta chain) stems from a study of Ad26.COV2.S vaccination and SARS-CoV-2 variants (dated by TCRdb to the early 2020s). About the investigation overall: Vaccine-arm donors came from COV1001, a multicentre, randomized, double-blind, placebo-controlled phase I-IIa trial of Ad26.COV2.S in healthy adults. The specificity and breadth of SARS-CoV-2-reactive T cell receptors after Ad26.COV2.S vaccination were assessed by TCRbeta repertoire sequencing. Ad26.COV2.S was administered intramuscularly at a dose of 5x10^10 or 1x10^11 viral particles, either as one shot or as two shots given 56 days apart. Blinding of investigators to trial group allocation was maintained during experiments and outcome assessment. Trial participants were randomized into five groups of five: low-dose or high-dose Ad26.COV2.S given once or twice, or placebo on both occasions. A total of 32 samples were included in the TCR-sequenced set, comprising roughly 19 Ad26.COV2.S vaccine recipients, 5 placebo recipients and 8 SARS-CoV-2 convalescent individuals.

The sample's treatment or condition label is to be understood as: about 20 received Ad26.COV2.S at low or high dose, single or two shots; 5 received placebo; per-sample allocation not given. Repertoires of vaccine and placebo recipients were sequenced from samples collected on day 63 after the first injection. Between 29 July and 7 August 2020, Cohort 1b enrolled 25 adults aged 18-55 years at one site in Boston, USA. Ad26.COV2.S was a replication-incompetent adenovirus type 26 vector that expressed a prefusion-stabilized SARS-CoV-2 spike protein derived from the original Wuhan strain. The immunoSEQ Assay was used to sequence TCRbeta CDR3 regions. After extraction, genomic DNA underwent amplification by bias-controlled multiplex PCR, followed by high-throughput sequencing. The source study handled its data this way. Collapsing and filtering of sequences were performed to quantify the absolute abundance of each unique TCRbeta CDR3 region. T cell fraction was estimated by normalization of TCRbeta template counts to usable DNA, with usable DNA being measured through amplification of reference genes present in all nucleated cells. Repertoire TCRs were annotated as SARS-CoV-2-specific when V gene, CDR3 amino acid sequence and J gene were exactly matched to a known reactive TCR set. The reference SARS-CoV-2 TCR set came from MIRA and was filtered for enrichment in COVID-19-positive ImmuneCODE repertoires, removing public or cross-reactive TCRs. Based on the MIRA antigens, annotated TCRs were further analysed at the level of specific ORF or position within ORF. Breadth was defined as the number of annotated unique rearrangements divided by the total number of unique productive rearrangements, and depth was defined as the summed frequency of the annotated unique rearrangements. Group comparisons of TCR breadth used two-sided Wilcoxon rank-sum tests. Imported from immuneACCESS, the table was reduced by TCRdb to in-frame sequences with V and J called. These copies leave out some clones; in studies compared against another copy, an unresolved V gene accounts for under half, and the cause of the remainder is not known. The V and J calls and clone size come from that table; D and trimming were worked out from the DNA. In this sample the table shows 450,000 to 550,000 clones, roughly 89% of which occur a single time. The ten most abundant clones make up about 2.5% of the sample.

Sequences KGHSH (CDR1) and LQKENI (CDR2) are obtained from the germline V gene. The germline V and J ends show losses of 2 bases and 0 bases respectively, and no gene match explains 9 bases of the junction. From the cysteine through the phenylalanine, the CDR3 covers 17 amino acids. The only DNA kept is the CDR3, 51 bases in frame from the first base. Here is what the overall study found, with its caveats: It was noted by the authors that total T cell responses may have been underestimated by the TCR breadth and depth analyses. Compared with placebo recipients, Ad26.COV2.S recipients showed higher spike-specific TCR breadth (P = 0.0014). After vaccination, spike-specific CD8+ and CD4+ T cell responses were reported to show substantial breadth. Vaccine and placebo recipients had comparable non-spike TCR breadth, which fits with the vaccine containing only spike. The study lacked the statistical power to compare responses across vaccine doses or regimens.

This clone was counted a single time. There is no known antigen for this receptor. The sample holds no much larger clone one base away, and base qualities are not on file. This specimen was peripheral blood, taken in a trial of Ad26.COV2.S vaccine versus placebo. The chain links TRBV18 with TRBJ1-2; 7 middle bases align to TRBD1. This receptor was taken from a person aged 18-65 years who received the Ad26.COV2.S COVID-19 vaccine or a placebo. At the DNA level, the sequence is TGTGCCAGCTCACCAAGGACAGGAGGGGACCCTAACTATGGCTACACCTTC. Translated, it gives CASSPRTGGDPNYGYTF. Beyond the CDR3, the reference TRBV18 and TRBJ1-2 genes provide the residues; the full variable domain reads: NAGVMQNPRHLVRRRGQEARLRCSPMKGHSHVYWYRQLPEEGLKFMVYLQKENIIDESGMPKERFSAEFPKEGPSILRIQQVVRGDSAAYFCASSPRTGGDPNYGYTFGSGTRLTVV.